The 10 T cell receptor beta chains presented below share a single source sample, sequenced in a study of blood T cell repertoires in COVID-19. Method: immunoSEQ multiplex PCR; TCRdb's copy keeps in-frame clones and lacks some. The data hold approximately 110,000 clones, with approximately 81% observed a single time. The sequenced material came from peripheral blood. The receptors were sampled from a human donor in a cohort sampled during active COVID-19.

This clone showed up just a few times. The chain links TRBV7-2 to TRBJ2-7; D not resolved. Trimming pared 3 bases from V and 3 bases from J, leaving 12 bases between. The V gene's germline CDR1 is SGHTA and CDR2 FQGNSA. The CDR3 sequence is 14 residues long. CDR3 sequence (DNA): TGTGCCAGCAGCTTGACTGACTTTGGCTACGAGCAGTACTTC. As protein: CASSLTDFGYEQYF.

This chain uses TRBV5-5 with TRBJ2-3; 8 positions match TRBD1. V dropped 4 bases and J dropped 1; count of bases not matched to a gene: 5. Germline V CDR1 and CDR2: SGHKS, YYEKEE (reference sequence). The CDR3 sequence is 15 residues long. CDR3 sequence (DNA): TGTGCCAGCAGCGGACTGACAGGGGGCACAGATACGCAGTATTTT. This sequence encodes CASSGLTGGTDTQYF.

This clone was seen just once. The rearrangement links TRBV10-3 to TRBJ1-2, with a weak D call TRBD1 (5 bases). Between the trimmed V and J ends, which lost 10 bases and 0 bases, there was a span of 12 bases. The CDR3 runs to 13 residues. Germline loops: CDR1 ENHRY, CDR2 SYGVKD. The CDR3 bases are TGTGCCAAGACACAGGAGCCTAACTATGGCTACACCTTC. Translated, it gives CAKTQEPNYGYTF.

V gene TRBV6-1 combines with J gene TRBJ1-4; no firm D call. CDR1 and CDR2 from the germline V gene are MNHNS and SASEGT. V was clipped by 4 bases and J by 8 bases, with 23 bases between them. This CDR3 comprises 17 residues. CDR3 amino acids: CASSGRRSGGPPEKLFF. In DNA form, the CDR3 reads TGTGCCAGCAGTGGCCGGAGGTCTGGAGGGCCCCCCGAAAAACTGTTTTTT.

This chain uses TRBV6-5 with TRBJ1-1; 8 positions agree with TRBD1. This CDR3 is built from 15 residues. The junction had 4 bases not matched to a gene; V was cut back by 4 bases and J by 0 bases. CDR1 and CDR2 from the germline V gene are MNHEY and SVGAGI. The CDR3 DNA reads as TGTGCCAGCAGTTTTACAGGGGGTATGAACACTGAAGCTTTCTTT. Its translation is CASSFTGGMNTEAFF.

The chain employs TRBV4-3 and TRBJ2-1; 8 bases agree with TRBD1. V lost 4 bases and J lost 7; bases outside the gene matches: 15. CDR3 length: 17 residues. CDR1 and CDR2 (germline): LGHNA, YSLEER. CDR3 DNA: TGCGCCAGCAGCCTTCAACTTCCGGGACAGGACTGGAATGAGCAGTTCTTC. Its translation is CASSLQLPGQDWNEQFF.

The chain uses TRBV10-3 and TRBJ1-2, with D possibly TRBD1 on 5 matching bases. Germline CDR1 ENHRY, CDR2 SYGVKD. The V end lost 4 bases, the J end lost 0 bases, and 6 bases lay between the germline ends. This CDR3 spans 13 amino acids. In DNA form, the CDR3 reads TGTGCCATCAGTGCACAGGCTAACTATGGCTACACCTTC. Amino acid sequence: CAISAQANYGYTF.

This clone came up once. The rearrangement joins TRBV19 to TRBJ2-5; D perhaps matches TRBD1 (5 bases). Looked up from germline, CDR1 is LNHDA and CDR2 is SQIVND (reference sequence). The length of the CDR3 is 16 residues. V lost 3 bases to trimming and J lost 5 bases, with 19 bases between them. CDR3 bases: TGTGCCAGTAGTATCCCCCAATCGGCAGGGAAGGAGACCCAGTACTTC. Translated, it gives CASSIPQSAGKETQYF.

The chain recombines TRBV6-6 with TRBJ2-7, with D perhaps TRBD1 (5 bases). This CDR3 comprises 15 residues. The V end lost 5 bases, the J end lost 6 bases, and 20 bases lay between the germline ends. CDR1 and CDR2 from the germline V gene are MNHNY and SVGAGI (reference sequence). The CDR3 protein is CASSDDSHFWAEQYF. As DNA, the CDR3 is TGTGCCAGCAGTGACGACAGCCACTTCTGGGCCGAGCAGTACTTC.

V is TRBV7-8 and J is TRBJ2-2, with unresolved D. Germline lookup yields CDR1 SGHVS and CDR2 FQNEAQ. V shed 3 bases and J shed 0 bases, with 8 bases lying between them. The CDR3 contains 15 residues. Here the CDR3 reads CASSFILTNTGELFF. CDR3 sequence (DNA): TGTGCCAGCAGCTTTATACTAACGAACACCGGGGAGCTGTTTTTT.